This record concerns one T cell receptor (beta chain) sequence. Its cognate antigen is unknown. These data are taken from a study of beta chain features in type 1 diabetes. Study conclusions and caveats: It was among patients, rather than healthy donors, that naive, central memory and Treg TCRB repertoires appeared more similar. Patients with Type 1 diabetes showed moderately but significantly shorter TCRB CDR3s in all four CD4+ subsets.

The investigators reverse transcribed all of the isolated RNA, so they sequenced expressed TCRB transcripts. Clones were sequenced by immunoSEQ multiplex PCR, and TCRdb holds only the in-frame ones, with some missing. The sample yields 100,000 to 150,000 clones, roughly 10% seen once. Sequenced sample: central memory CD4+ T cells from blood. The receptor was derived from a man aged 30 to 39 with type 1 diabetes.

The DNA of the CDR3 is TGTGCCAGCAGCCCGGGGACAGGGAAGGACTATGAAAAACTGTTTTTT. It translates to CASSPGTGKDYEKLFF. This rearrangement joins TRBV4-2 to TRBJ1-4, with 9 bases lining up with TRBD1. V shed 4 bases and J 6 bases; nucleotides not matched to a gene: 9. CDR3 length: 16 residues. The germline gives CDR1 LGHNA, CDR2 YNFKEQ.